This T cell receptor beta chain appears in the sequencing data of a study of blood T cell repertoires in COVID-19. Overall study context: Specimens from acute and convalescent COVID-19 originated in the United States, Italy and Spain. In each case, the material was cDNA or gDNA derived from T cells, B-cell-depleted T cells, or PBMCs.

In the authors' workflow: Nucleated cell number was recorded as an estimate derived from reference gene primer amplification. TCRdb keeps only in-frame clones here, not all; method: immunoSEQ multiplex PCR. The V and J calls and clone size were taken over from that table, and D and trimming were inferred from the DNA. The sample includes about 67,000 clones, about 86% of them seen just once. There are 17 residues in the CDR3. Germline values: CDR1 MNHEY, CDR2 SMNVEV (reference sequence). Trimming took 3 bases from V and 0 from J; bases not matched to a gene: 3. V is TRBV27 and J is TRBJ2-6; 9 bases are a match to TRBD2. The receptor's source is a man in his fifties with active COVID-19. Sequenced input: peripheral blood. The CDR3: CASSFRREGSGANVLTF. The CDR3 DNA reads TGTGCCAGCAGTTTCCGGCGGGAGGGCTCTGGGGCCAACGTCCTGACTTTC.